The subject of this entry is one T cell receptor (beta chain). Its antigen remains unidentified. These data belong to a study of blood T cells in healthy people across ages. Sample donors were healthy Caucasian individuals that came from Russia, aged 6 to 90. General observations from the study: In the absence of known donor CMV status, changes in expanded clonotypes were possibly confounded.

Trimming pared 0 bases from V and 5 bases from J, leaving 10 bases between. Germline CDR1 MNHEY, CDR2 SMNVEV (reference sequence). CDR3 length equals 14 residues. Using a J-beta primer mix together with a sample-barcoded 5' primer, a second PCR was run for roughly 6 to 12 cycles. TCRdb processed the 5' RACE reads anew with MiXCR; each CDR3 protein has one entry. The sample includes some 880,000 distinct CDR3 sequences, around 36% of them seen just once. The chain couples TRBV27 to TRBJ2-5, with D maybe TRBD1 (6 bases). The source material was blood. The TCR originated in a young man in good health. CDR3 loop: CASSLSRGRETQYF. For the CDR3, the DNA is TGTGCCAGCAGTTTATCCAGGGGTAGGGAGACCCAGTACTTC.